This TCR beta chain was captured by sequencing in a study of human T cells and chemical hapten exposure. Indicated time point: patch test 2, 6 weeks after DPC sensitization. Treatment: therapeutic diphenylcyclopropenone sensitization with weekly scalp DPC. One entry per CDR3 protein results from TCRdb running MiXCR on the RACE reads. The sample holds tens of thousands of distinct CDR3 sequences; about 10% are singletons and the top ten take roughly 2.4%. V was shortened by 6 bases and J by 1 base, with 15 bases between the two germline ends. Germline CDR1 is SNHLY and CDR2 is FYNNEI. This CDR3 has 15 residues. This clonotype came up a few times.

This specimen was whole blood, taken in connection with sensitization to the hapten diphenylcyclopropenone (DPC). The TCR was taken from a woman younger than 45 with alopecia areata. Some clones in this sample may be carry-over from other donors' samples. The chain recombines TRBV2 with TRBJ2-5; D could derive from TRBD1 or TRBD2 (6 bases each). The CDR3 region is CASSGRGTPQETQYF. CDR3 sequence (DNA): TGTGCCAGCAGCGGACGCGGGACACCCCAAGAGACCCAGTACTTC.